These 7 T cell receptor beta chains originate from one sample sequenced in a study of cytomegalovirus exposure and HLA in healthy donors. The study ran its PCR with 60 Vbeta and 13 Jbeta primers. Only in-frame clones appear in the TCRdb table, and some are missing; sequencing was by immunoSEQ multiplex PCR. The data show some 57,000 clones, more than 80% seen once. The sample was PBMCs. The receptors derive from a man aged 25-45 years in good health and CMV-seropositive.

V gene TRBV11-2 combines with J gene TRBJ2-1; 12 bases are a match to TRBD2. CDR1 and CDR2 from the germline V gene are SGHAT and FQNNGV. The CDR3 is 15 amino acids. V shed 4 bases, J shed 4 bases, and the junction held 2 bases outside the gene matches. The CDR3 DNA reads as TGTGCCAGCAGCTCCGGACTAGCGGGATACAATGAGCAGTTCTTC. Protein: CASSSGLAGYNEQFF.

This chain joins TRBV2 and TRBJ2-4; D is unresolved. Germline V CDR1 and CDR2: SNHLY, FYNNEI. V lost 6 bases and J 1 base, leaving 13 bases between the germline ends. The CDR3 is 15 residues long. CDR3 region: CASSPRLRAKNIQYF. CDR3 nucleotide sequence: TGTGCCAGCAGCCCCAGGCTCAGGGCCAAAAACATTCAGTACTTC.

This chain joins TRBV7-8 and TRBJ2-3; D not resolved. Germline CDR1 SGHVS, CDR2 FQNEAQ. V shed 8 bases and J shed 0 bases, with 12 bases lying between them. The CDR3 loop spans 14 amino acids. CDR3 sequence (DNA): TGTGCCAGCGAGGCGGTGGGTAGCACAGATACGCAGTATTTT. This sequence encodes CASEAVGSTDTQYF. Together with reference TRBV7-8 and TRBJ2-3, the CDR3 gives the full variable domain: GAGVSQSPRYKVAKRGQDVALRCDPISGHVSLFWYQQALGQGPEFLTYFQNEAQLDKSGLPSDRFFAERPEGSVSTLKIQRTQQEDSAVYLCASEAVGSTDTQYFGPGTRLTVL.

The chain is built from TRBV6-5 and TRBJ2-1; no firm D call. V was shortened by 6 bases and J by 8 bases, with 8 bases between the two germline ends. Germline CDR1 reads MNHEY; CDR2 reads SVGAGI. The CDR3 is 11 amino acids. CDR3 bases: TGTGCCAGCAGGTTCTCGGATGAGCAGTTCTTC. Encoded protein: CASRFSDEQFF.

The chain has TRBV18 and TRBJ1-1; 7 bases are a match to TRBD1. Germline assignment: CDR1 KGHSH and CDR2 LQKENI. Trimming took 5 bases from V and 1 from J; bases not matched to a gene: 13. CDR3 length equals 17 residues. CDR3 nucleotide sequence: TGTGCCAGCTCATCGCTCTCCCAACAGGGGAGGAACACTGAAGCTTTCTTT. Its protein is CASSSLSQQGRNTEAFF.

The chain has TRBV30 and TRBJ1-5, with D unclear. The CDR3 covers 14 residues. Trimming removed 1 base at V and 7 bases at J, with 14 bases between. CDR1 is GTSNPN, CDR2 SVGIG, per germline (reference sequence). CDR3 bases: TGTGCCTGGAGTGCAAGATTACAACAGCAGCCCCAGCATTTT. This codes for CAWSARLQQQPQHF.

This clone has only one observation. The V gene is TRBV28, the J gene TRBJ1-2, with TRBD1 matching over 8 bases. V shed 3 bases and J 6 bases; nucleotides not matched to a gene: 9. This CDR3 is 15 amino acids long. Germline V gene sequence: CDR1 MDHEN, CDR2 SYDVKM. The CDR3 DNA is TGTGCCAGCAGTTTGTCCTCAGGGGGCGCGCATGGCTACACCTTC. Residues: CASSLSSGGAHGYTF.